A selection of T cell receptor beta chains follows, all from one sample in a study of blood T cell repertoires in COVID-19. Clones were sequenced by immunoSEQ multiplex PCR, and TCRdb holds only the in-frame ones, with some missing. The sample records around 140,000 clones, 84% being singletons. The sequenced sample consisted of peripheral blood. The source of these receptors is a man in his sixties with active or convalescent COVID-19. CDR3s include the opening cysteine and the closing phenylalanine or tryptophan. A D gene is named only where the DNA matches it firmly. Size tells how often a clone was seen (once, few, many) or the class of an expanded clone, and some rows leave it out.

size	V	D	J	length	CDR3	DNA
-	TRBV12-5	TRBD1	TRBJ2-1	15	CASGTGQGWVNEQFF	TGTGCTAGTGGTACCGGACAGGGATGGGTGAATGAGCAGTTCTTC
-	TRBV5-1	-	TRBJ1-4	18	CASSFLRISTGANEKLFF	TGCGCCAGCAGCTTTTTAAGGATCTCGACAGGAGCTAATGAAAAACTGTTTTTT
few	TRBV2	TRBD1	TRBJ1-1	13	CASSVPGQGQAFF	TGTGCCAGCAGTGTCCCGGGACAGGGACAAGCTTTCTTT
-	TRBV4-2	TRBD1	TRBJ1-2	15	CASSPPGQGFYGYTF	TGTGCCAGCAGCCCCCCGGGACAGGGATTCTATGGCTACACCTTC
-	TRBV28	-	TRBJ1-2	15	CASKSDLGAYYGYTF	TGTGCCAGCAAGTCGGACTTGGGGGCGTACTATGGCTACACCTTC
-	TRBV9	TRBD2	TRBJ2-3	16	CASSVGLAVVTDTQYF	TGTGCCAGCAGCGTCGGACTAGCGGTAGTGACAGATACGCAGTATTTT
-	TRBV14	-	TRBJ2-1	15	CASSQDVRTGGEQFF	TGTGCCAGCAGCCAAGACGTCAGGACCGGGGGTGAGCAGTTCTTC
-	TRBV5-5	TRBD2	TRBJ2-2	16	CASSQARLANTGELFF	TGTGCCAGCAGCCAGGCGCGACTAGCTAACACCGGGGAGCTGTTTTTT
-	TRBV6-5	TRBD1	TRBJ1-2	16	CASSYLSGQGHDGYTF	TGTGCCAGCAGTTACTTATCTGGACAGGGCCACGATGGCTACACCTTC
-	TRBV30	-	TRBJ1-5	13	CAWSIGGGQPQHF	TGTGCCTGGAGTATCGGGGGGGGTCAGCCCCAGCATTTT
-	TRBV30	-	TRBJ1-6	12	CAWKLLGLSLHF	TGTGCCTGGAAACTTTTGGGACTCAGTCTCCACTTT
-	TRBV6-6	TRBD1	TRBJ1-5	13	CASSLTGYQPQHF	TGTGCCAGCAGTTTGACAGGGTATCAGCCCCAGCATTTT
-	TRBV28	TRBD1	TRBJ1-2	16	CASSSGTGGKSYGYTF	TGTGCCAGCAGTTCGGGGACAGGGGGGAAGAGCTATGGCTACACCTTC
few	TRBV29-1	TRBD1	TRBJ1-2	12	CSVYQGAGGYTF	TGCAGCGTTTATCAGGGGGCTGGTGGCTACACCTTC
-	TRBV3-1/TRBV3-2	-	TRBJ1-2	13	CASSQGGGYGYTF	TGTGCCAGCAGCCAAGGAGGGGGCTATGGCTACACCTTC
-	TRBV3-1/TRBV3-2	TRBD1	TRBJ2-5	14	CASSRQGAVETQYF	TGTGCCAGCAGCCGCCAGGGGGCTGTGGAGACCCAGTACTTC
-	TRBV5-1	TRBD2	TRBJ2-3	18	CASSVLASGLASTDTQYF	TGCGCCAGCAGCGTGCTGGCTAGCGGGTTAGCTAGCACAGATACGCAGTATTTT
-	TRBV4-3	-	TRBJ1-2	15	CASSQDDYGNYGYTF	TGCGCCAGCAGCCAAGACGACTACGGGAACTATGGCTACACCTTC
-	TRBV7-9	TRBD1	TRBJ1-2	14	CASSTPTGDYGYTF	TGTGCCAGCAGCACCCCGACAGGGGACTATGGCTACACCTTC
-	TRBV11-2	-	TRBJ1-3	15	CASSLAAGAGNTIYF	TGTGCCAGCAGCTTAGCGGCAGGGGCTGGAAACACCATATATTTT
-	TRBV11-2	-	TRBJ2-4	17	CASSPTDRFVQVDIQYF	TGTGCCAGCAGTCCTACCGACAGGTTCGTCCAGGTCGACATTCAGTACTTC
once	TRBV6-5	-	TRBJ1-1	16	CASSSYRVEGIVEAFF	TGTGCCAGCAGTTCGTACCGGGTGGAGGGGATAGTTGAAGCTTTCTTT
-	TRBV19	TRBD2	TRBJ2-1	13	CASSGSWNNEQFF	TGTGCCAGCAGCGGGAGCTGGAACAATGAGCAGTTCTTC
-	TRBV18	-	TRBJ2-5	13	CASSPPERETQYF	TGTGCCAGCTCACCACCTGAGCGGGAGACCCAGTACTTC
-	TRBV19	-	TRBJ1-5	15	CASSPFGGTGRPQHF	TGTGCCAGTAGTCCCTTTGGAGGTACTGGGAGGCCCCAGCATTTT
-	TRBV7-6	TRBD1	TRBJ1-5	15	CASSPRTGFNQPQHF	TGTGCCAGCAGCCCAAGGACAGGGTTTAATCAGCCCCAGCATTTT
-	TRBV10-3	TRBD1	TRBJ2-7	13	CASRRDRGDEQYF	TGTGCCAGCCGCCGGGACAGGGGAGACGAGCAGTACTTC
-	TRBV9	TRBD1	TRBJ1-2	13	CASSLDRDYGYTF	TGTGCCAGCAGCCTCGACAGGGACTATGGCTACACCTTC
-	TRBV12-3/TRBV12-4	-	TRBJ1-5	13	CATGRGAGQPQHF	TGTGCCACCGGCCGCGGGGCCGGTCAGCCCCAGCATTTT
few	TRBV7-8	TRBD1	TRBJ1-2	12	CASSLLRDRVGF	TGTGCCAGCAGCTTGCTACGGGACAGGGTGGGCTTC
-	TRBV11-2	TRBD1	TRBJ1-2	14	CASSLETGINGYTF	TGTGCCAGCAGCTTAGAGACAGGGATCAATGGCTACACCTTC
-	TRBV10-2	TRBD1	TRBJ1-1	14	CASMTGGKNTEAFF	TGCGCCAGCATGACAGGGGGAAAGAACACTGAAGCTTTCTTT
-	TRBV9	-	TRBJ2-1	15	CASSVDGGTAMVQFF	TGTGCCAGCAGCGTAGATGGCGGGACAGCTATGGTGCAGTTCTTC
-	TRBV11-3	-	TRBJ2-3	12	CASSLRTDTQYF	TGTGCCAGCAGCCTTCGCACAGATACGCAGTATTTT
-	TRBV6-4	-	TRBJ1-2	15	CASAPAGGANYGYTF	TGTGCCAGCGCGCCCGCCGGGGGAGCTAACTATGGCTACACCTTC
-	TRBV6-5	-	TRBJ1-2	14	CASTSGRRHYGYTF	TGTGCCAGCACTTCAGGAAGACGGCACTATGGCTACACCTTC
-	TRBV4-3	-	TRBJ2-4	14	CASSQRLAKNIQYF	TGCGCCAGCAGCCAACGACTAGCCAAAAACATTCAGTACTTC
-	TRBV6-2/TRBV6-3	-	TRBJ2-1	17	CASSYSSGGPQGNEQFF	TGTGCCAGCAGTTACTCGAGCGGAGGGCCGCAAGGAAATGAGCAGTTCTTC
-	TRBV5-1	-	TRBJ1-3	17	CASSLAGARPAGNTIYF	TGCGCCAGCAGCTTGGCAGGGGCGAGACCGGCTGGAAACACCATATATTTT
-	TRBV13	TRBD1	TRBJ1-5	17	CASSSRTGPDSNQPQHF	TGTGCCAGCAGCTCCCGGACAGGGCCAGATAGCAATCAGCCCCAGCATTTT
-	TRBV6-2/TRBV6-3	TRBD1	TRBJ2-5	15	CASSWGQGKTETQYF	TGTGCCAGCAGCTGGGGACAGGGCAAAACAGAGACCCAGTACTTC
-	TRBV6-2/TRBV6-3	-	TRBJ2-7	11	CASSSRAAQYF	TGTGCCAGCAGTTCCAGGGCGGCGCAGTACTTC
few	TRBV4-1	-	TRBJ2-4	17	CASSQDPSEVAKNIQYF	TGCGCCAGCAGCCAAGATCCTAGCGAAGTAGCCAAAAACATTCAGTACTTC
once	TRBV28	-	TRBJ1-3	14	CASRTGHSGNTIYF	TGTGCCAGCAGAACCGGTCACTCTGGAAACACCATATATTTT
-	TRBV6-2/TRBV6-3	-	TRBJ1-1	11	CASSYWTEAFF	TGTGCCAGCAGTTACTGGACAGAAGCTTTCTTT
few	TRBV7-9	-	TRBJ1-4	14	CASSSSWRGEKLFF	TGTGCCAGCAGCTCCTCCTGGCGGGGTGAAAAACTGTTTTTT
-	TRBV7-2	-	TRBJ1-1	15	CASSGPGLLNTEAFF	TGTGCCAGCAGCGGACCGGGACTACTGAACACTGAAGCTTTCTTT
-	TRBV9	TRBD2	TRBJ2-2	14	CASSPRTSDGELFF	TGTGCCAGCAGCCCCCGGACTAGCGACGGGGAGCTGTTTTTT
-	TRBV24-1	-	TRBJ1-2	15	CATSDGLQRNYGYTF	TGTGCCACCAGTGATGGATTACAGAGAAACTATGGCTACACCTTC
few	TRBV4-3	-	TRBJ2-1	14	CASSLGIEKNEQFF	TGCGCCAGCAGCCTCGGGATTGAGAAGAATGAGCAGTTCTTC
-	TRBV28	-	TRBJ1-6	13	CATGRMGGSPLHF	TGTGCCACAGGGCGGATGGGGGGTTCACCCCTCCACTTT
-	TRBV12-3/TRBV12-4	-	TRBJ1-2	13	CASSPPGVYGYTF	TGTGCCAGCAGTCCCCCAGGGGTCTATGGCTACACCTTC
-	TRBV5-6	-	TRBJ1-3	14	CASSVHRSGNTIYF	TGTGCCAGCAGCGTACACCGCTCTGGAAACACCATATATTTT